This TCR beta chain is drawn from a study of beta chain features in type 1 diabetes. The isolated RNA, all of it, was reverse transcribed, so expressed TCRB transcripts were what got sequenced. Profiled with immunoSEQ multiplex PCR; TCRdb holds only in-frame clones, not every one. The sample has 250,000 or so clones; 68% are singletons. The V end lost 0 bases, the J end lost 4 bases, and 10 bases lay between the germline ends. CDR1 and CDR2 from the germline V gene are SEHNR and FQNEAQ (reference sequence). CDR3 length equals 15 residues. The TCR was taken from a man in his thirties or forties in good health. V and J are TRBV7-9 and TRBJ2-1; the D is unclear. Sequenced sample: naive CD4+ T cells from blood. The CDR3 protein is CASSLAGIAYNEQFF. Written as DNA, the CDR3 is TGTGCCAGCAGCTTAGCGGGGATCGCTTACAATGAGCAGTTCTTC.